The next 14 T cell receptor beta chains were all read from a single sample in a study of blood T cell repertoires in COVID-19. The protocol was immunoSEQ multiplex PCR, while the TCRdb copy is restricted to in-frame clones and leaves out a portion. The sample lists 170,000 or so clones, about three quarters occurring once. The sequencing input was peripheral blood. These receptors all come from a woman aged 70 to 79 with acute or convalescent COVID-19.

The chain combines TRBV7-9 with TRBJ2-7, with D possibly matching TRBD1 (5 bases). Trimming took off 5 bases at V and 2 bases at J, with 10 bases between the two ends. CDR1 SEHNR and CDR2 FQNEAQ come from the germline V gene (reference sequence). There are 13 residues in the CDR3. The CDR3 DNA reads as TGTGCCAGCAGCCCTGAGACAGCCTACGAGCAGTACTTC. It specifies CASSPETAYEQYF.

The chain has TRBV19 and TRBJ1-1; D possibly corresponds to TRBD1 (6 bases). CDR3 length: 15 amino acids. Deletions cut 1 base from V and 3 bases from J, with 12 bases between. The germline gives CDR1 LNHDA, CDR2 SQIVND (reference sequence). CDR3 coding DNA: TGTGCCAGTAGTATAGTAGGGGGATCGTACACTGAAGCTTTCTTT. Its translation: CASSIVGGSYTEAFF. The variable domain in full, with the rest retrieved from reference TRBV19 and TRBJ1-1, is DGGITQSPKYLFRKEGQNVTLSCEQNLNHDAMYWYRQDPGQGLRLIYYSQIVNDFQKGDIAEGYSVSREKKESFPLTVTSAQKNPTAFYLCASSIVGGSYTEAFFGQGTRLTVV.

The V gene is TRBV5-4, the J gene TRBJ2-2; 8 bases match TRBD2. This CDR3 region has 16 residues. Germline lookup yields CDR1 SGHNT and CDR2 YYREEE (reference sequence). V lost 5 bases, J lost 0 bases, and 6 bases stayed unmatched. CDR3 amino acids: CASSFRGGANTGELFF. CDR3 nucleotides: TGTGCCAGCAGTTTTCGGGGGGGAGCGAACACCGGGGAGCTGTTTTTT. Variable domain in full (rest from reference TRBV5-4 and TRBJ2-2): ETGVTQSPTHLIKTRGQQVTLRCSSQSGHNTVSWYQQALGQGPQFIFQYYREEENGRGNFPPRFSGLQFPNYSSELNVNALELDDSALYLCASSFRGGANTGELFFGEGSRLTVL.

The rearrangement joins TRBV30 to TRBJ1-5, with D possibly matching TRBD1 (6 bases). Per the germline V gene, CDR1 is GTSNPN and CDR2 is SVGIG (reference sequence). The germline V and J ends were trimmed by 4 bases and 3 bases, with 13 bases remaining between them. CDR3 length equals 14 residues. In DNA form, the CDR3 reads TGTGCCTGGACTCTTGGACAGTACAATCAGCCCCAGCATTTT. Its translation is CAWTLGQYNQPQHF.

The V call is TRBV5-1, the J call TRBJ1-3; D possibly corresponds to TRBD1 (5 bases). Between the trimmed V and J ends, which lost 0 bases and 4 bases, there was a span of 8 bases. The germline V gene has CDR1 SGHRS and CDR2 YFSETQ. CDR3 length: 14 amino acids. CDR3 protein: CASSLGQMGNTIYF. CDR3 coding DNA: TGCGCCAGCAGCTTGGGACAGATGGGAAACACCATATATTTT. Filled out from reference TRBV5-1 and TRBJ1-3, the complete variable domain reads KAGVTQTPRYLIKTRGQQVTLSCSPISGHRSVSWYQQTPGQGLQFLFEYFSETQRNKGNFPGRFSGRQFSNSRSEMNVSTLELGDSALYLCASSLGQMGNTIYFGEGSWLTVV.

V and J are TRBV11-3 and TRBJ2-2; tentative D call: TRBD2 (5 bases). This CDR3 has 14 amino acids. Germline values: CDR1 SGHNT, CDR2 YENEEA. Between the trimmed V and J ends, which lost 5 bases and 4 bases, there was a span of 11 bases. Written as DNA, the CDR3 is TGTGCCAGCAGCCTAGGACTTGTCACCGGGGAGCTGTTTTTT. Its translation: CASSLGLVTGELFF.

CDR3: CASSLQAGGSTGELFF. DNA for the CDR3: TGTGCCAGCAGCTTGCAAGCGGGAGGTTCCACCGGGGAGCTGTTTTTT. The gene calls are TRBV7-3 and TRBJ2-2; 9 bases align to TRBD2. V trimming: 3 bases; J trimming: 4 bases; junction bases outside the gene matches: 6. Germline V CDR1 and CDR2: SGHTA, FQGTGA. This CDR3 spans 16 amino acids. Complete variable domain (other parts from reference TRBV7-3 and TRBJ2-2): GAGVSQTPSNKVTEKGKYVELRCDPISGHTALYWYRQSLGQGPEFLIYFQGTGAADDSGLPNDRFFAVRPEGSVSTLKIQRTERGDSAVYLCASSLQAGGSTGELFFGEGSRLTVL.

The chain links TRBV9 to TRBJ2-1, with 13 bases matching TRBD2. Germline V CDR1 and CDR2: SGDLS, YYNGEE. V lost 1 base, J lost 9 bases, and 7 bases stayed unmatched. CDR3 length: 16 amino acids. This chain's CDR3 is CASSVYTSGRGIEQFF. CDR3 sequence (DNA): TGTGCCAGCAGCGTATATACTAGCGGGAGGGGGATTGAGCAGTTCTTC.

The chain carries TRBV21-1 and TRBJ2-7; TRBD2, the D gene given by the table, was not confirmed from the DNA. TRBV21-1 is a known pseudogene. The CDR3 is 10 residues long. The CDR3 reads CASDLREQYF. The CDR3, as DNA: TGTGCCAGCGACTTACGCGAGCAGTACTTC.

J is TRBJ2-2 and V is TRBV5-1, with 12 bases aligning to TRBD2. This CDR3 has 15 residues. Germline V gene sequence: CDR1 SGHRS, CDR2 YFSETQ. Unmatched junction bases numbered 1, after V lost 2 bases and J lost 5 bases. The CDR3 region is CASSFLAGGTGELFF. DNA of the CDR3: TGCGCCAGCAGCTTCCTAGCGGGAGGGACCGGGGAGCTGTTTTTT.

The chain employs TRBV19 and TRBJ2-7; 8 bases align to TRBD1. The germline gives CDR1 LNHDA, CDR2 SQIVND (reference sequence). V lost 5 bases, J lost 3 bases, and 3 bases stayed unmatched. The CDR3 consists of 13 residues. The CDR3 coding sequence is TGTGCCAGTAGTGCAGGGGGCGGCTACGAGCAGTACTTC. It specifies CASSAGGGYEQYF. The full variable domain, with the rest looked up from reference TRBV19 and TRBJ2-7, is DGGITQSPKYLFRKEGQNVTLSCEQNLNHDAMYWYRQDPGQGLRLIYYSQIVNDFQKGDIAEGYSVSREKKESFPLTVTSAQKNPTAFYLCASSAGGGYEQYFGPGTRLTVT.

This clone was observed a handful of times. This chain uses TRBV19 with TRBJ1-5; 8 nucleotides match TRBD1. CDR3 length: 13 residues. J was trimmed by 15 bases and V by 5 bases; bases with no gene match: 12. Germline V CDR1 and CDR2: LNHDA, SQIVND (reference sequence). The CDR3: CASSPGQGRTGHF. In nucleotides, the CDR3 is TGTGCCAGTAGTCCCGGACAGGGAAGAACAGGGCATTTT.

The table lists this clone with a count of one. This rearrangement joins TRBV14 to TRBJ1-4; 8 bases match TRBD1. The CDR3 covers 16 residues. Germline assignment: CDR1 SGHDN and CDR2 FVKESK. The ends lost 4 bases at V and 5 bases at J; junction bases unmatched: 9. CDR3 loop: CASSRHRTGTNEKLFF. CDR3 DNA sequence: TGTGCCAGCAGCCGTCACAGGACAGGGACGAATGAAAAACTGTTTTTT.

The chain joins TRBV4-1 to TRBJ1-3; the D gene is possibly TRBD1 (5 bases). CDR3 length: 15 amino acids. The germline V gene encodes CDR1 MGHRA and CDR2 YSYEKL. Trimming took 0 bases from V and 4 from J, leaving 10 bases between them. Here the CDR3 reads CASSQDWGVGNTIYF. The CDR3 bases are TGCGCCAGCAGCCAAGATTGGGGGGTAGGAAACACCATATATTTT.